This entry lists 11 T cell receptor beta chains sequenced from one sample in a study of blood T cell repertoires in COVID-19. Assay used: immunoSEQ multiplex PCR; TCRdb lists only in-frame clones, some missing. The table includes about 81,000 clones, under 90% detected once. The sequenced sample consisted of peripheral blood. Receptors were obtained from a woman between 70 and 85 years old with acute or convalescent COVID-19.

V and J are TRBV5-8 and TRBJ2-2, with 9 nucleotides matching TRBD2. The germline V gene has CDR1 SGHTS and CDR2 YDEGEE. CDR3 length: 15 residues. Trimming at V came to 4 bases and at J to 1 base, leaving 2 bases not matched to a gene. The CDR3 nucleotides read TGTGCCAGCAGCCAGACTAGCGGGAACACCGGGGAGCTGTTTTTT. Translation gives CASSQTSGNTGELFF.

The chain carries TRBV6-5 and TRBJ2-6, with 7 bases matching TRBD1. V gave up 7 bases and J gave up 2 bases; unmatched junction bases: 2. The CDR3 sequence is 14 residues long. Germline CDR1 reads MNHEY; CDR2 reads SVGAGI. CDR3 bases: TGTGCCAGCACTACAGGGGCTGGGGCCAACGTCCTGACTTTC. It encodes CASTTGAGANVLTF.

This clone has just a few counts. The chain is built from TRBV19 and TRBJ2-1, with a possible D match to TRBD1 (5 bases). V gave up 4 bases and J gave up 3 bases, with 16 bases separating them. Germline-derived CDR1 and CDR2 are LNHDA and SQIVND (reference sequence). The CDR3 is made up of 16 amino acids. The CDR3 DNA sequence: TGTGCCAGTAGTAGTTGGTGGAGACAGAACTACAATGAGCAGTTCTTC. Amino acid sequence: CASSSWWRQNYNEQFF.

The chain has TRBV11-2 and TRBJ2-3; 8 bases line up with TRBD1. This CDR3 spans 14 amino acids. With 7 bases clipped from V and 3 bases from J, the junction kept 6 bases outside the gene matches. The germline V gene encodes CDR1 SGHAT and CDR2 FQNNGV. The CDR3 DNA reads TGTGCCAGCATCCCGGGACAGGCTACAGATACGCAGTATTTT. Protein: CASIPGQATDTQYF.

J is TRBJ1-2 and V is TRBV12-3 or TRBV12-4; D is uncertain. V was clipped by 2 bases and J by 6 bases, with 10 bases between them. This CDR3 contains 13 residues. DNA for the CDR3: TGTGCCAGCAGTTTATCCGGGGTTGATGGCTACACCTTC. This translates into CASSLSGVDGYTF.

The table lists this clone with a count of one. The chain joins TRBV27 to TRBJ2-6; 8 bases are shared with TRBD1. The CDR3 extends over 16 amino acids. Germline V gives CDR1 MNHEY, CDR2 SMNVEV (reference sequence). V shed 7 bases, J shed 4 bases, and the junction held 9 bases outside the gene matches. The CDR3 region is CASTKDRVLGANVLTF. Here the CDR3 DNA reads TGTGCCAGCACGAAGGACAGGGTGCTCGGGGCCAACGTCCTGACTTTC.

The chain links TRBV3-1 (or the pseudogene TRBV3-2) to TRBJ1-6; TRBD1 matches at 8 bases. The V segment lost 7 bases and the J segment 4 bases; nucleotides outside the gene matches: 3. Germline V lookup: CDR1 LGHDT, CDR2 YNNKEL (reference sequence). The CDR3 has 14 amino acids. In nucleotides, the CDR3 is TGTGCCAGCACCACAGGGGGGTATAATTCACCCCTCCACTTT. The encoded protein is CASTTGGYNSPLHF.

This chain links TRBV4-3 with TRBJ2-1, with D uncertain. With 4 bases removed from V and 8 bases from J, the gap between germline ends came to 12 bases. The CDR3 consists of 13 residues. Germline loops: CDR1 LGHNA, CDR2 YSLEER. For the CDR3, the DNA is TGCGCCAGCAGCCCTCAATGGCAGGATGAGCAGTTCTTC. It codes for CASSPQWQDEQFF.

This chain links TRBV29-1 with TRBJ1-1; D not certain. The CDR3 length is 14 residues. The V gene lost 5 bases and the J gene lost 0 bases, with 13 bases spanning the gap. The germline V gene has CDR1 SQVTM and CDR2 ANQGSEA. CDR3 nucleotides: TGCAGCGTTAATTATGGCGGATTGAACACTGAAGCTTTCTTT. Translation: CSVNYGGLNTEAFF.

The V call is TRBV4-3, the J call TRBJ2-5; TRBD2 might be the D (5 bases). The germline V gene has CDR1 LGHNA and CDR2 YSLEER. The CDR3 is 16 amino acids. Between the trimmed V and J ends, which lost 2 bases and 3 bases, there was a span of 16 bases. CDR3 nucleotide sequence: TGCGCCAGCAGCCAAAACCCCTACGGGAAAAAAGAGACCCAGTACTTC. Protein product: CASSQNPYGKKETQYF.

The table lists this clone with a few counts. In DNA form, the CDR3 reads TGCGCCAGCAGCTTGGGGTCCCTAGGGGGACACAACACCGGGGAGCTGTTTTTT. This translates into CASSLGSLGGHNTGELFF. This chain links TRBV5-1 with TRBJ2-2, with TRBD1 as a possible D gene (6 bases). CDR1 is SGHRS, CDR2 YFSETQ, per germline. The CDR3 spans 18 residues. Trimming cost V 0 bases and J 2 bases, with 17 bases left between them.